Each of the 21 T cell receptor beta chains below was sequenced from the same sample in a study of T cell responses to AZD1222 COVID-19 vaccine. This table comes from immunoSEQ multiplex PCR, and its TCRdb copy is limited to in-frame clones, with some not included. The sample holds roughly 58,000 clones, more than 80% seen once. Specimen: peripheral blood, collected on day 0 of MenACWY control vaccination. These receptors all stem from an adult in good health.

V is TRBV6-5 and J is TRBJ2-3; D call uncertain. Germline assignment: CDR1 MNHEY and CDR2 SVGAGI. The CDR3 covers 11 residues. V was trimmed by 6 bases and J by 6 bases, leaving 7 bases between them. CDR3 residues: CASSPRDTQYF. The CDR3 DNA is TGTGCCAGCAGCCCCCGGGATACGCAGTATTTT.

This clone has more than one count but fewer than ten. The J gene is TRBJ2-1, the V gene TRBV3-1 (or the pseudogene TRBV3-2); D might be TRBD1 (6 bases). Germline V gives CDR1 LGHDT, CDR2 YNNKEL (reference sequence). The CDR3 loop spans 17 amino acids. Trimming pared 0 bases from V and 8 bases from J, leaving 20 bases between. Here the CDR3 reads CASSQDQMRGWPHEQFF. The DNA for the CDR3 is TGTGCCAGCAGCCAAGATCAGATGAGGGGGTGGCCACATGAGCAGTTCTTC.

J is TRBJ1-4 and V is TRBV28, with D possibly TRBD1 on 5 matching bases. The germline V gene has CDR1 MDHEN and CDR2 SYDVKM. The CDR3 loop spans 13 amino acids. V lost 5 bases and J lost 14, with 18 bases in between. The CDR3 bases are TGTGCCAGCAGTCGTACGCGGGGACGGTTTCTGTTTTTT. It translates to CASSRTRGRFLFF.

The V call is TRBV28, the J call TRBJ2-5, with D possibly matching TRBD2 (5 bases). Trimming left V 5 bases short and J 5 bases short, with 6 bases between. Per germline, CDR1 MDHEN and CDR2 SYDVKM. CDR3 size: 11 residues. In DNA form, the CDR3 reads TGTGCCAGCAGTGAGCGGGAGACCCAGTACTTC. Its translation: CASSERETQYF.

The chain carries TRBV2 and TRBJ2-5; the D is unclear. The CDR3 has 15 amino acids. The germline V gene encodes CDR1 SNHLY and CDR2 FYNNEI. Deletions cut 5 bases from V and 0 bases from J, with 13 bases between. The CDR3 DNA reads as TGTGCCAGCAGTATTCGGTCGGCCAACCAAGAGACCCAGTACTTC. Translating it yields CASSIRSANQETQYF.

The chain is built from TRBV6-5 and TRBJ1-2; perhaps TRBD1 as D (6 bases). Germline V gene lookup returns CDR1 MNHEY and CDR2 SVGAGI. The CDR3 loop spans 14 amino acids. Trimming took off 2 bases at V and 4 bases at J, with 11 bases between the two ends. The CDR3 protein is CASSYDGQIYGYTF. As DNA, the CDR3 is TGTGCCAGCAGTTACGATGGACAGATCTATGGCTACACCTTC.

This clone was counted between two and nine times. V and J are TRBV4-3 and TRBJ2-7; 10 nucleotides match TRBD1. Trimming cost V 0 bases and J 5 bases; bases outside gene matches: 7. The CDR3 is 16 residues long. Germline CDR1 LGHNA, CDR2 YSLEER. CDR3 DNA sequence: TGCGCCAGCAGCCAAGATCTCGGGACAGGGGCCGACGAGCAGTACTTC. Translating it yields CASSQDLGTGADEQYF.

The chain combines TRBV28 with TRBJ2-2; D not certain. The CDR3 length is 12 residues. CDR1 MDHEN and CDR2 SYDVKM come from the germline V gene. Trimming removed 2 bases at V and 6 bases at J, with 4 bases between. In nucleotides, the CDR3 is TGTGCCAGCAGTTTAGGAGCCGGGGAGCTGTTTTTT. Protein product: CASSLGAGELFF.

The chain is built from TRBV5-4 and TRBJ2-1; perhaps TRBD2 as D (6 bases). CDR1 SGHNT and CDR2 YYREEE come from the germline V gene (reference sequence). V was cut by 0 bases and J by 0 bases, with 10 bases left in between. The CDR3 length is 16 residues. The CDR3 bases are TGTGCCAGCAGCTTGGAGGCAGCGGGCTCCTACAATGAGCAGTTCTTC. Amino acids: CASSLEAAGSYNEQFF.

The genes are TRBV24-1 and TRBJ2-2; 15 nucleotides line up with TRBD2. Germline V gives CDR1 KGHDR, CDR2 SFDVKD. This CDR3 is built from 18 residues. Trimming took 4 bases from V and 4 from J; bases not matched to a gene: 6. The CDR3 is CATSDTGLAGGVTGELFF. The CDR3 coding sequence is TGTGCCACCAGTGACACGGGACTAGCGGGAGGAGTCACCGGGGAGCTGTTTTTT.

The DNA for the CDR3 is TGTGCCTGGAGTTCGGGACAGACCACAGATACGCAGTATTTT. The encoded protein is CAWSSGQTTDTQYF. V and J are TRBV30 and TRBJ2-3, with TRBD1 identical over 7 bases. The CDR3 extends over 14 amino acids. J lost 2 bases, V lost 2 bases, and 4 bases had no gene match. Germline loops: CDR1 GTSNPN, CDR2 SVGIG (reference sequence).

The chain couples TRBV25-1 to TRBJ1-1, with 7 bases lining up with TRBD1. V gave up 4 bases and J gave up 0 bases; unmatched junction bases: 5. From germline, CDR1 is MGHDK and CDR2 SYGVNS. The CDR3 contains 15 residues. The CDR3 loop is CASSGLDRMNTEAFF. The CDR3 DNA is TGTGCCAGCAGTGGCCTGGACAGGATGAACACTGAAGCTTTCTTT.

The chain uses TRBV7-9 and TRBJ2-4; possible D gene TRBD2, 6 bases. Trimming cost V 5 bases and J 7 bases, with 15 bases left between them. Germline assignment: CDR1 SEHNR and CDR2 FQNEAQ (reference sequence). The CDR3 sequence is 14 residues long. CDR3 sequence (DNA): TGTGCCAGCAGCACCCGGGACTCCGAGAACATTCAGTACTTC. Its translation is CASSTRDSENIQYF.

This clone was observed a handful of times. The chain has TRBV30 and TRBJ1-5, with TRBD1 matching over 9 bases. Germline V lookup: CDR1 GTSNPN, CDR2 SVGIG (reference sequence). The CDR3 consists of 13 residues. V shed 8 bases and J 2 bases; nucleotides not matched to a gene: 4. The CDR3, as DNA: TGTGCCGGGGGACAGGGTGGCAATCAGCCCCAGCATTTT. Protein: CAGGQGGNQPQHF.

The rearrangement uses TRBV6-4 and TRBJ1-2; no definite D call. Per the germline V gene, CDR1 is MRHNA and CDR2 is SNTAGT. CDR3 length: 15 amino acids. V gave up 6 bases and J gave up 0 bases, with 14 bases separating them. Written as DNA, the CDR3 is TGTGCCAGCAGCCCTGCCCCCTCGGCTAACTATGGCTACACCTTC. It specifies CASSPAPSANYGYTF.

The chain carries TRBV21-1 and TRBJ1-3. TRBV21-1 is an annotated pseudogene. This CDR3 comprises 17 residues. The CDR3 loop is CASSKGLPRTSGNTIYF. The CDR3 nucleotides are TGTGCCAGCAGCAAGGGACTCCCGAGGACCTCTGGAAACACCATATATTTT.

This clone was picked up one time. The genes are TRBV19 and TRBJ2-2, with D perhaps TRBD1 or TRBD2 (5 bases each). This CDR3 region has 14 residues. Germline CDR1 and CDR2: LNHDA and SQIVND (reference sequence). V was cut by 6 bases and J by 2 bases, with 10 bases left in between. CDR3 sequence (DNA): TGTGCCAGTAGGCGCCGGGACAACACCGGGGAGCTGTTTTTT. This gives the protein CASRRRDNTGELFF.

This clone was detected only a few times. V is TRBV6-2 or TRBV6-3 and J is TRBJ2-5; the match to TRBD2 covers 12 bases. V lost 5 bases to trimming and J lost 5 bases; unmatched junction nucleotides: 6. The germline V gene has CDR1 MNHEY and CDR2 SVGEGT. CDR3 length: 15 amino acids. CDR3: CASSSHTSGRETQYF. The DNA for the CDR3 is TGTGCCAGCAGTAGCCACACTAGCGGGAGGGAGACCCAGTACTTC.

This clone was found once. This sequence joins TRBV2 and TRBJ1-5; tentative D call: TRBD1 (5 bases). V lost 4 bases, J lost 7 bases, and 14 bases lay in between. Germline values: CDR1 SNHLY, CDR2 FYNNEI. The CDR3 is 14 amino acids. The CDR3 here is CASSVQGARQPQHF. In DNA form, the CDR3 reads TGTGCCAGCAGTGTCCAAGGGGCAAGGCAGCCCCAGCATTTT. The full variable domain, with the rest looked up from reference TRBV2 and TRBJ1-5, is EPEVTQTPSHQVTQMGQEVILRCVPISNHLYFYWYRQILGQKVEFLVSFYNNEISEKSEIFDDQFSVERPDGSNFTLKIRSTKLEDSAMYFCASSVQGARQPQHFGDGTRLSIL.

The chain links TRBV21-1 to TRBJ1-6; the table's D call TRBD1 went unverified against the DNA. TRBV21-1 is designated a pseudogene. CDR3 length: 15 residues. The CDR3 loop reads CASSNGQGVASPLHF. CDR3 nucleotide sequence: TGTGCCAGCAGCAATGGCCAGGGGGTCGCTTCACCCCTCCACTTT.

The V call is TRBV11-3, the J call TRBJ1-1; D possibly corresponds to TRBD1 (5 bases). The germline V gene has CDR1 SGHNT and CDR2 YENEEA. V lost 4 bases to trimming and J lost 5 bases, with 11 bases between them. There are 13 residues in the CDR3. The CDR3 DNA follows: TGTGCCAGCAGCTGGACCCGGGGGACTGAAGCTTTCTTT. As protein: CASSWTRGTEAFF.